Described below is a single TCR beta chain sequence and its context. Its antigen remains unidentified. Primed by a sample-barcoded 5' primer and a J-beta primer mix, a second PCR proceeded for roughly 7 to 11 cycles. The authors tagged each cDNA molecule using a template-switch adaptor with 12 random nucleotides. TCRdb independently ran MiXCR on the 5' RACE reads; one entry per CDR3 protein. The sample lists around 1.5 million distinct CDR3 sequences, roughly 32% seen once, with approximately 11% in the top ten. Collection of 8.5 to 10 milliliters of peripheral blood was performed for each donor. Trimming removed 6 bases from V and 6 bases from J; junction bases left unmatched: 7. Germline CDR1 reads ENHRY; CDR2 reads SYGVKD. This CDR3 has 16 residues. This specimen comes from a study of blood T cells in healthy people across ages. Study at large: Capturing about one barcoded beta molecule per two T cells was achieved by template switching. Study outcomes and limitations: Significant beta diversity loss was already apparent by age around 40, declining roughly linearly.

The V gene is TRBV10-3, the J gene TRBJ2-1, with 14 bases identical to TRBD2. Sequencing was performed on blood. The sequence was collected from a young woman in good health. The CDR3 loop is CAIRGTSGSVGNEQFF. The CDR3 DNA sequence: TGTGCCATCAGAGGGACTAGCGGGAGCGTAGGCAATGAGCAGTTCTTC.